This T cell receptor (beta chain) stems from a study of shared clonotypes between healthy human individuals. As for this clone: Its antigen is undetermined.

Study-wide findings and caveats: Only a few donors were included, so the genetic and exposure-history diversity represented was limited.

Naive-designated CD8 cells lacked CD45RO, were positively enriched for CCR7, and omitted terminally differentiated effector memory CD45RA+ cells. The donors, healthy adults who were HIV-negative, had experienced no recent acute infections or vaccinations. At a deep level, the assay was run. Genomic DNA per cell subset filled all wells of several immunoSEQ plates. Profiled with immunoSEQ multiplex PCR; TCRdb holds only in-frame clones, not every one. The table has millions of clones, approximately 94% seen once. There are 15 residues in the CDR3. With 5 bases removed from V and 3 bases from J, the gap between germline ends came to 17 bases. Per germline, CDR1 MNHEY and CDR2 SMNVEV (reference sequence).

Sequenced: naive CD8+ T cells sorted from blood. This receptor was identified in a man aged 18 to 30 in good health. The gene calls are TRBV27 and TRBJ2-7, with D perhaps TRBD2 (6 bases). The CDR3 region has the DNA TGTGCCAGCAGTCTCACTCCCGGACTATACTACGAGCAGTACTTC. This gives the protein CASSLTPGLYYEQYF.